The 20 T cell receptor beta chains presented below share a single source sample, sequenced in a study of blood T cell repertoires in COVID-19. Produced via immunoSEQ multiplex PCR; TCRdb's table is partial and in-frame only. This table has just over 150,000 clones, 70% to 85% appearing once. The specimen sequenced was peripheral blood. The receptors originated from a woman older than 75 with acute or convalescent COVID-19.

The V and J genes are TRBV10-3 and TRBJ2-3; no clear D. This CDR3 comprises 13 residues. Per the germline V gene, CDR1 is ENHRY and CDR2 is SYGVKD. Trimming stripped 0 bases from V and 8 bases from J, with 9 bases between. This CDR3 is CAISESRQGTQYF. DNA of the CDR3: TGTGCCATCAGTGAGTCCAGGCAAGGTACGCAGTATTTT.

CDR3 sequence reads: CASSPSSEASPLHF. Written as DNA, the CDR3 is TGTGCCAGCAGCCCCTCAAGCGAGGCTTCACCCCTCCACTTT. V and J are TRBV11-2 and TRBJ1-6, with D hard to call. Germline V lookup: CDR1 SGHAT, CDR2 FQNNGV. The V gene lost 5 bases and the J gene lost 9 bases, with 14 bases spanning the gap. The CDR3 totals 14 residues. Full variable domain (missing parts from reference TRBV11-2 and TRBJ1-6): EAGVAQSPRYKIIEKRQSVAFWCNPISGHATLYWYQQILGQGPKLLIQFQNNGVVDDSQLPKDRFSAERLKGVDSTLKIQPAKLEDSAVYLCASSPSSEASPLHFGNGTRLTVT.

The chain recombines TRBV6-5 with TRBJ2-7, with a possible D match to TRBD2 (6 bases). Trimming pared 6 bases from V and 11 bases from J, leaving 17 bases between. Germline CDR1 MNHEY, CDR2 SVGAGI. The CDR3 has 12 amino acids. The CDR3, as DNA: TGTGCCAGCAGCCCCGACTGGGGGGAAAAGTACTTC. Protein product: CASSPDWGEKYF.

The gene calls are TRBV5-5 and TRBJ2-7, with D hard to call. Between the trimmed V and J ends, which lost 2 bases and 3 bases, there was a span of 6 bases. Germline V gene sequence: CDR1 SGHKS, CDR2 YYEKEE (reference sequence). The CDR3 length is 12 residues. CDR3 in amino acids: CASSFSNYEQYF. The CDR3 bases are TGTGCCAGCAGCTTCTCTAACTACGAGCAGTACTTC.

The chain uses TRBV6-1 and TRBJ1-6; 7 bases agree with TRBD1. Per germline, CDR1 MNHNS and CDR2 SASEGT. The CDR3 extends over 14 amino acids. Trimming removed 6 bases from V and 9 bases from J; junction bases left unmatched: 8. The CDR3, as DNA: TGTGCCAGCAGCTCTACAGGGGTTGGTTCACCCCTCCACTTT. Residues: CASSSTGVGSPLHF.

The chain combines TRBV7-9 with TRBJ2-7, with TRBD2 matching over 11 bases. Germline assignment: CDR1 SEHNR and CDR2 FQNEAQ (reference sequence). Germline trimming cut 5 bases from V and 3 bases from J; bases unmatched to any gene: 3. This CDR3 comprises 14 residues. The CDR3 is CASSPGTSGYEQYF. As DNA, the CDR3 is TGTGCCAGCAGCCCCGGGACTAGCGGCTACGAGCAGTACTTC.

J is TRBJ2-2 and V is TRBV11-2, with D maybe TRBD2 (6 bases). Germline CDR1 and CDR2: SGHAT and FQNNGV. There are 16 residues in the CDR3. The V end was cut by 6 bases, the J end by 0 bases, with 14 bases between. Here the CDR3 reads CASSPFSGSNTGELFF. Here the CDR3 DNA reads TGTGCCAGCAGTCCGTTTAGCGGCTCGAACACCGGGGAGCTGTTTTTT.

The J gene is TRBJ1-5, the V gene TRBV20-1, with D maybe TRBD1 (5 bases). The germline gives CDR1 DFQATT, CDR2 SNEGSKA (reference sequence). CDR3 length: 13 amino acids. V was shortened by 3 bases and J by 3 bases, with 9 bases between the two germline ends. CDR3 sequence reads: CSASMGLNQPQHF. The CDR3 nucleotides read TGCAGTGCTAGTATGGGACTCAATCAGCCCCAGCATTTT.

The chain joins TRBV25-1 to TRBJ1-2, with D possibly matching TRBD1 (5 bases). Trimming took off 3 bases at V and 2 bases at J, with 10 bases between the two ends. The CDR3 is 14 amino acids. Germline CDR1 is MGHDK and CDR2 is SYGVNS. The CDR3 spells CASSDRALNYGYTF. CDR3 nucleotide sequence: TGTGCCAGCAGTGACAGGGCGCTGAACTATGGCTACACCTTC.

The chain links TRBV19 to TRBJ2-5; weak D call: TRBD2 (5 bases). V lost 7 bases to trimming and J lost 2 bases, with 17 bases between them. The CDR3 loop spans 15 amino acids. Germline CDR1 LNHDA, CDR2 SQIVND (reference sequence). Written as DNA, the CDR3 is TGTGCCAGTAAGTCGTTCAGCGGAACACAAGAGACCCAGTACTTC. Translated: CASKSFSGTQETQYF.

The chain uses TRBV30 and TRBJ2-7, with 9 bases matching TRBD1. The length of the CDR3 is 13 residues. Germline assignment: CDR1 GTSNPN and CDR2 SVGIG (reference sequence). With 4 bases clipped from V and 6 bases from J, the junction kept 7 bases outside the gene matches. CDR3 residues: CAWKTGQGTEQYF. The CDR3, as DNA: TGTGCCTGGAAAACGGGACAGGGCACCGAGCAGTACTTC.

The chain has TRBV12-5 and TRBJ2-5, with D hard to call. Per the germline V gene, CDR1 is LGHNT and CDR2 is FRNRAP. The CDR3 covers 11 residues. Trimming removed 6 bases from V and 2 bases from J, with 4 bases in between. CDR3 in DNA: TGTGCTAGTGGCCCTCAAGAGACCCAGTACTTC. It yields the protein CASGPQETQYF.

The chain uses TRBV5-6 and TRBJ2-1, with 7 bases aligning to TRBD2. The CDR3 contains 14 residues. V lost 4 bases to trimming and J lost 5 bases; unmatched junction nucleotides: 6. Germline lookup yields CDR1 SGHDT and CDR2 YYEEEE. The CDR3 protein is CASSTLASDNEQFF. The CDR3 DNA is TGTGCCAGCAGCACACTAGCGTCCGACAATGAGCAGTTCTTC.

This clone has only one observation. This chain uses TRBV2 with TRBJ2-3; D remains unclear. V was cut by 4 bases and J by 5 bases, with 4 bases left in between. There are 11 residues in the CDR3. Germline CDR1 SNHLY, CDR2 FYNNEI. DNA of the CDR3: TGTGCCAGCAGTGTGAGAGATACGCAGTATTTT. Its translation: CASSVRDTQYF.

The genes are TRBV7-9 and TRBJ1-1, with D possibly being TRBD1 (6 bases). The germline gives CDR1 SEHNR, CDR2 FQNEAQ (reference sequence). The CDR3 covers 14 residues. V lost 5 bases, J lost 1 base, and 11 bases lay in between. CDR3 coding DNA: TGTGCCAGCAGCACCGGGACAACGAACACTGAAGCTTTCTTT. Encoded protein: CASSTGTTNTEAFF.

This clone was observed at least ten times. The chain uses TRBV13 and TRBJ2-7; the match to TRBD2 covers 9 bases. Germline CDR1 PRHDT, CDR2 FYEKMQ (reference sequence). Trimming took 8 bases from V and 0 from J; bases not matched to a gene: 8. The CDR3 is made up of 15 amino acids. CDR3 protein: CASGLAGPYSYEQYF. For the CDR3, the DNA is TGTGCCAGCGGGCTAGCGGGACCGTACTCCTACGAGCAGTACTTC.

The rearrangement uses TRBV19 and TRBJ2-1; unclear D gene. Germline V gene sequence: CDR1 LNHDA, CDR2 SQIVND (reference sequence). The germline V and J ends were trimmed by 3 bases and 4 bases, with 16 bases remaining between them. This CDR3 spans 16 amino acids. The CDR3 coding sequence is TGTGCCAGTAGTATTAGACTCCCCGGATCTTACAATGAGCAGTTCTTC. This codes for CASSIRLPGSYNEQFF.

The V and J genes are TRBV2 and TRBJ1-4, with D uncertain. The CDR3 covers 12 residues. Trimming shortened V by 4 bases and J by 8 bases, and 8 bases separated the two germline ends. Germline values: CDR1 SNHLY, CDR2 FYNNEI. In DNA, the CDR3 is TGTGCCAGCAGTGTGGGAGGGGAAAAACTGTTTTTT. This translates into CASSVGGEKLFF. The full variable domain, in which reference TRBV2 and TRBJ1-4 provide the parts outside the CDR3, is EPEVTQTPSHQVTQMGQEVILRCVPISNHLYFYWYRQILGQKVEFLVSFYNNEISEKSEIFDDQFSVERPDGSNFTLKIRSTKLEDSAMYFCASSVGGEKLFFGSGTQLSVL.

The chain has TRBV2 and TRBJ2-7, with D unclear. Germline CDR1 is SNHLY and CDR2 is FYNNEI. The CDR3 spans 13 residues. Trimming left V 1 base short and J 3 bases short, with 7 bases between. The CDR3 DNA reads as TGTGCCAGCAGTGAAGGCGCGTTCTACGAGCAGTACTTC. Translated: CASSEGAFYEQYF.

This clone appeared many times. This chain uses TRBV7-9 with TRBJ2-7; possible D gene TRBD1, 7 bases. The CDR3 runs 16 residues. The V end was cut by 5 bases, the J end by 4 bases, with 21 bases between. The V gene's germline CDR1 is SEHNR and CDR2 FQNEAQ (reference sequence). The DNA of the CDR3 is TGTGCCAGCAGCGGTCCCAACAGGGGAGGTATTTACGAGCAGTACTTC. Protein sequence: CASSGPNRGGIYEQYF.